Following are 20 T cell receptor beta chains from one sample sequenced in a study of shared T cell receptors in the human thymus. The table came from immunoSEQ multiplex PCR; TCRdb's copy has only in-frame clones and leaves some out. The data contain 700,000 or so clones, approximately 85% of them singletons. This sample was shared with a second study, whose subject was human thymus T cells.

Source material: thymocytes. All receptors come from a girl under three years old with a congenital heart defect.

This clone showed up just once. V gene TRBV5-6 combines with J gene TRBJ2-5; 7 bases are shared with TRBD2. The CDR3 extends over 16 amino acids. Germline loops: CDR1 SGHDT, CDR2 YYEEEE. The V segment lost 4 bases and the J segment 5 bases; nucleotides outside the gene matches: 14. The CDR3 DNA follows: TGTGCCAGCAGCGCCCTGGGGGGGGGTCCGATGGAGACCCAGTACTTC. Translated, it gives CASSALGGGPMETQYF.

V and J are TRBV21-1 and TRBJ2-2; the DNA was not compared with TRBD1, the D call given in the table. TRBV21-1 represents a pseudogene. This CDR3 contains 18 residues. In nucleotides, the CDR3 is TGTGCCAGCAGCAAAGGGGGGCCAGGACAGGGGCACACCGGGGAGCTGTTTTTT. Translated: CASSKGGPGQGHTGELFF.

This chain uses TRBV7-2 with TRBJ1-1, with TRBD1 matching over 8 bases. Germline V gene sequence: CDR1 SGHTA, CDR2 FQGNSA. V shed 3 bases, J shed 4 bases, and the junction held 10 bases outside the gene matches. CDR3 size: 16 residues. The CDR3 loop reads CASSFRVYRGFTEAFF. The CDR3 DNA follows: TGTGCCAGCAGCTTTCGAGTGTACAGGGGGTTCACTGAAGCTTTCTTT.

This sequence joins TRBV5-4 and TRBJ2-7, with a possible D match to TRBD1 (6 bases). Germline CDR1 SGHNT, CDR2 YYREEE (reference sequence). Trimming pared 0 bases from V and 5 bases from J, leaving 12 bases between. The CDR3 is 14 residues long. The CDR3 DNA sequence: TGTGCCAGCAGCTTGGCTTGTCAGGGGAACGAGCAGTACTTC. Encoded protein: CASSLACQGNEQYF.

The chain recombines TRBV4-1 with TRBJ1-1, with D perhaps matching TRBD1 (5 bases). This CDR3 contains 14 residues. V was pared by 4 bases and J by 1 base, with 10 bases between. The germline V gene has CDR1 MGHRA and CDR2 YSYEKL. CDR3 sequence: CASSRTRPNTEAFF. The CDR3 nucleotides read TGCGCCAGCAGCCGGACAAGGCCGAACACTGAAGCTTTCTTT.

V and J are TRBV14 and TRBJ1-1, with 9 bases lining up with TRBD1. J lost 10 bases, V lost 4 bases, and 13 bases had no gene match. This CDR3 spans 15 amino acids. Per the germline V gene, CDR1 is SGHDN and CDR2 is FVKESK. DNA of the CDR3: TGTGCCAGCAGCCCAGAACAGGGGGCCCCGGAGGGAGCTTTCTTT. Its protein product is CASSPEQGAPEGAFF.

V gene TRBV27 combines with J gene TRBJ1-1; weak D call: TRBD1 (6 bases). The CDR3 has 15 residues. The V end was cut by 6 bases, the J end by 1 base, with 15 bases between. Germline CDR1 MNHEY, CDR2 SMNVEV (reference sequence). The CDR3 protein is CASRSYDRTNTEAFF. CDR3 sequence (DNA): TGTGCCAGCAGATCCTATGACAGGACGAACACTGAAGCTTTCTTT.

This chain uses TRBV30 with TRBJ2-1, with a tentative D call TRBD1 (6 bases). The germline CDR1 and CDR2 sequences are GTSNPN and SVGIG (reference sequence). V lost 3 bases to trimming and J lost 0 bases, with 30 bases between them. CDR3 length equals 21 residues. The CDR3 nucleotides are TGTGCCTGGAGGAAGATAAGGCCGGGACAAACTCGAGAAAGCTCCTACAATGAGCAGTTCTTC. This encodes CAWRKIRPGQTRESSYNEQFF. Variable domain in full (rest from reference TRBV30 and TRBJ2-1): SQTIHQWPATLVQPVGSPLSLECTVEGTSNPNLYWYRQAAGRGLQLLFYSVGIGQISSEVPQNLSASRPQDRQFILSSKKLLLSDSGFYLCAWRKIRPGQTRESSYNEQFFGPGTRLTVL.

This chain's CDR3 is CASSQDKGENTEAFF. The DNA of the CDR3 is TGCGCCAGCAGCCAAGATAAAGGGGAGAACACTGAAGCTTTCTTT. This rearrangement joins TRBV4-3 to TRBJ1-1, with D possibly matching TRBD1 (5 bases). The germline V gene has CDR1 LGHNA and CDR2 YSLEER. With 0 bases removed from V and 1 base from J, the gap between germline ends came to 9 bases. This CDR3 spans 15 amino acids.

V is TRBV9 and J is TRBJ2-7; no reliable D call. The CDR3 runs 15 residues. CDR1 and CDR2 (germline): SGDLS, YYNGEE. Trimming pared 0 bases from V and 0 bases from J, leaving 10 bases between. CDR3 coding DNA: TGTGCCAGCAGCGTAGAAGCGCAGAGCTCCTACGAGCAGTACTTC. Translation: CASSVEAQSSYEQYF.

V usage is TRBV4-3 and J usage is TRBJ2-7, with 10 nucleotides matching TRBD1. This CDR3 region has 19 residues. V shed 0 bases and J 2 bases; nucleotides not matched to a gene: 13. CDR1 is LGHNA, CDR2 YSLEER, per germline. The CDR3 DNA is TGCGCCAGCAGCCAAGATGGGACAGGGGCTCCGCGAGGGGCCTACGAGCAGTACTTC. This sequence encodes CASSQDGTGAPRGAYEQYF.

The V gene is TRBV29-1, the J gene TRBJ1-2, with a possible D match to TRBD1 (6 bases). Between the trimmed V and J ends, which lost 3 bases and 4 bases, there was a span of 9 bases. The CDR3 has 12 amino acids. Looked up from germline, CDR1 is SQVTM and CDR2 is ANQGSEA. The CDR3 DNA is TGCAGCGTTGAGGCGGGGGCCTATGGCTACACCTTC. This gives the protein CSVEAGAYGYTF.

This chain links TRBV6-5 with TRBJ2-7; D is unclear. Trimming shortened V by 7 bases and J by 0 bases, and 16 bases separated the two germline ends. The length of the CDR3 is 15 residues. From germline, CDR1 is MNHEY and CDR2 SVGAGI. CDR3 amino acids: CASTPSDPSSYEQYF. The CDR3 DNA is TGTGCCAGCACCCCCTCCGATCCGAGCTCCTACGAGCAGTACTTC.

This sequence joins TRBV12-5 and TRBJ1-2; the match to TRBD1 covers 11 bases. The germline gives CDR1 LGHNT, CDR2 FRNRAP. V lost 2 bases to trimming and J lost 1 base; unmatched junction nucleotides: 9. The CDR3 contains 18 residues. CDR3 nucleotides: TGTGCTAGTGGTTTGACTCCCTTGGGACAGGGGGTTAACTATGGCTACACCTTC. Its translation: CASGLTPLGQGVNYGYTF.

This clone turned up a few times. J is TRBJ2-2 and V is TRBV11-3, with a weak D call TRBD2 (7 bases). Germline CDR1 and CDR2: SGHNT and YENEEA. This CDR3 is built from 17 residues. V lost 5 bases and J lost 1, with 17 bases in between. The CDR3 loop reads CASSHAGGGENTGELFF. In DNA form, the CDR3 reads TGTGCCAGCAGCCATGCCGGCGGGGGCGAGAACACCGGGGAGCTGTTTTTT.

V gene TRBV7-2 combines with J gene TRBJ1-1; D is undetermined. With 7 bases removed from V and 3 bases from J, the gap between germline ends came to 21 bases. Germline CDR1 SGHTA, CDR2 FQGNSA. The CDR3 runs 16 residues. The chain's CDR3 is CASTLARWGGYTEAFF. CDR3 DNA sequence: TGTGCCAGCACCCTCGCCCGGTGGGGAGGCTACACTGAAGCTTTCTTT.

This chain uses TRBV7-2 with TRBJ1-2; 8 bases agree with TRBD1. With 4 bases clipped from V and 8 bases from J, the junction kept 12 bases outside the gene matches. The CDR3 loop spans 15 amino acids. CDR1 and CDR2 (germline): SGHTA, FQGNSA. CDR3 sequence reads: CASSSKGQGARGYTF. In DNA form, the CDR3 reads TGTGCCAGCAGCTCCAAAGGGCAGGGGGCTCGGGGCTACACCTTC.

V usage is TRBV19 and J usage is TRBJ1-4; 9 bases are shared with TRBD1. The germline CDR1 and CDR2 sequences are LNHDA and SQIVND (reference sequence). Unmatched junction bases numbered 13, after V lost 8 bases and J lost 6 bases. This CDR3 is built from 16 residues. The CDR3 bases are TGTGCCAGTTCGTACAGGGGGCAGGTTCTTGATGAAAAACTGTTTTTT. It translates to CASSYRGQVLDEKLFF.

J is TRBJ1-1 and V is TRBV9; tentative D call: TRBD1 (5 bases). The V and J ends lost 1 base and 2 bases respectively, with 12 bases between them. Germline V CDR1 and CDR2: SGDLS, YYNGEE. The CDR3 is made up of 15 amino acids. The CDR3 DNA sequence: TGTGCCAGCAGCGTACTAGATGGGGCCAACACTGAAGCTTTCTTT. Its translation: CASSVLDGANTEAFF.

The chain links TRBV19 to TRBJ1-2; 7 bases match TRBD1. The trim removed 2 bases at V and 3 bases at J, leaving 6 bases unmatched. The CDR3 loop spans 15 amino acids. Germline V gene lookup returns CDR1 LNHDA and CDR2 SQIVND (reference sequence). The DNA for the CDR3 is TGTGCCAGTAGTATATCGGACAGGTTGTACTATGGCTACACCTTC. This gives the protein CASSISDRLYYGYTF.